A selection of T cell receptor beta chains follows, all from one sample in a study of control samples from healthy donors and cancer patients. Profiled with immunoSEQ multiplex PCR; TCRdb holds only in-frame clones, not every one. The sample contains about 120,000 clones, over 90% of which appear only once. Material: blood. These receptors originate from a man aged 30 to 45 in good health. CDR3s include the opening cysteine and the closing phenylalanine or tryptophan. The order of the fields is D gene, J gene, V gene, clone size, CDR3 protein, CDR3 DNA. D genes are given only for firm matches. Clone size, where shown, is once, few, many, or a class for clones that have expanded.

>.|TRBJ1-6|TRBV5-1|.
CASSPTVLSPGGSPLHF
TGCGCCAGCAGCCCGACAGTTCTTAGCCCGGGAGGTTCACCCCTCCACTTT
>.|TRBJ1-2|TRBV27|.
CASSLSRGRPNYGYTF
TGTGCCAGCAGTTTATCCCGGGGCAGGCCTAACTATGGCTACACCTTC
>.|TRBJ1-5|TRBV28|.
CASMSPGRYSNQPQHF
TGTGCCAGCATGTCCCCCGGACGATATAGCAATCAGCCCCAGCATTTT
>.|TRBJ2-7|TRBV28|.
CASSLLDSRVANEQYF
TGTGCCAGCAGTTTATTAGACTCCCGGGTTGCCAACGAGCAGTACTTC
>.|TRBJ2-3|TRBV5-1|.
CASSLTGDSDTQYF
TGCGCCAGCAGCTTGACGGGGGACTCGGATACGCAGTATTTT
>TRBD2|TRBJ2-2|TRBV19|once
CASSGTSGAHTGELFF
TGTGCCAGTAGTGGAACTAGCGGGGCCCACACCGGGGAGCTGTTTTTT
>.|TRBJ2-2|TRBV29-1|.
CSAWGGTEGELFF
TGCAGCGCCTGGGGGGGCACGGAAGGGGAGCTGTTTTTT
>TRBD1|TRBJ1-5|TRBV27|.
CASSLGTGGFNQPQHF
TGTGCCAGCAGTCTCGGCACAGGGGGATTCAATCAGCCCCAGCATTTT
>.|TRBJ2-3|TRBV27|.
CASSARTNTQYF
TGTGCCAGCAGTGCCCGCACAAATACGCAGTATTTT
>.|TRBJ1-6|TRBV2|.
CASSWDGPPLHF
TGTGCCAGCAGTTGGGACGGGCCACCCCTCCACTTT
>.|TRBJ1-2|TRBV12-5|.
CASGLVGGGAVGRAGYTF
TGTGCTAGTGGTTTGGTAGGTGGGGGGGCCGTGGGAAGAGCTGGCTACACCTTC
>.|TRBJ1-4|TRBV28|.
CASSPQPTNEKLFF
TGTGCCAGCAGTCCTCAGCCTACTAATGAAAAACTGTTTTTT
>TRBD2|TRBJ2-2|TRBV5-1|.
CASSGAYGDTGELFF
TGCGCCTCTAGCGGGGCCTACGGGGACACCGGGGAGCTGTTTTTT
>.|TRBJ1-2|TRBV5-1|.
CASSSYRDGYTF
TGCGCCAGCAGCTCCTACAGGGATGGCTACACCTTC
>.|TRBJ2-5|TRBV7-9|once
CASSLGATLETQYF
TGTGCCAGCAGCTTAGGTGCGACGTTAGAGACCCAGTACTTC
>TRBD1|TRBJ2-3|TRBV5-1|.
CASSLDRGRADTQYF
TGCGCCAGCAGCTTGGACAGGGGCAGGGCAGATACGCAGTATTTT
>TRBD1|TRBJ2-3|TRBV2|.
CASSESTGEKSTQYF
TGTGCCAGCAGTGAAAGCACAGGGGAAAAGAGCACGCAGTATTTT
>.|TRBJ2-2|TRBV5-6|.
CASSLVRGPDTGELFF
TGTGCCAGCAGCTTGGTCCGGGGGCCGGACACCGGGGAGCTGTTTTTT
>.|TRBJ1-2|TRBV9|.
CASRGNSGYTF
TGTGCCAGCAGAGGGAATAGTGGCTACACCTTC
>.|TRBJ1-5|TRBV21-1|.
CASSKAGRNQPQHF
TGTGCCAGCAGCAAAGCGGGTAGAAATCAGCCCCAGCATTTT
>TRBD2|TRBJ2-7|TRBV28|.
CASSLPRGDYEQYF
TGTGCCAGCAGTTTACCGCGGGGGGACTACGAGCAGTACTTC
>TRBD1|TRBJ1-2|TRBV24-1|.
CATSDPNRDRGGYTF
TGTGCCACCAGTGATCCTAATCGGGACAGGGGTGGCTACACCTTC